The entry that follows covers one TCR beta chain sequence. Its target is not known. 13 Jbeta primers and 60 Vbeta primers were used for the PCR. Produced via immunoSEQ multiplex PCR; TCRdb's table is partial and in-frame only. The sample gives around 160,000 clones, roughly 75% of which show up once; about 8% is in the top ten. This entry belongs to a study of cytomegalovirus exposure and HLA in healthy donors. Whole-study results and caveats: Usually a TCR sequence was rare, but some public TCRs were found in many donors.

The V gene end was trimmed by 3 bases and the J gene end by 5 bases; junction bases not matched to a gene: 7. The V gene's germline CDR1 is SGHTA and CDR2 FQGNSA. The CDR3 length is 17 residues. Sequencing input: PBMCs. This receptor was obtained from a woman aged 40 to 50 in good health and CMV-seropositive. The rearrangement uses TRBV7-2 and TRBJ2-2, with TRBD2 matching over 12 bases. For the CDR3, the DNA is TGTGCCAGCAGCTTCCTAGCGGGAGGGCCTTGGACCGGGGAGCTGTTTTTT. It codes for CASSFLAGGPWTGELFF.